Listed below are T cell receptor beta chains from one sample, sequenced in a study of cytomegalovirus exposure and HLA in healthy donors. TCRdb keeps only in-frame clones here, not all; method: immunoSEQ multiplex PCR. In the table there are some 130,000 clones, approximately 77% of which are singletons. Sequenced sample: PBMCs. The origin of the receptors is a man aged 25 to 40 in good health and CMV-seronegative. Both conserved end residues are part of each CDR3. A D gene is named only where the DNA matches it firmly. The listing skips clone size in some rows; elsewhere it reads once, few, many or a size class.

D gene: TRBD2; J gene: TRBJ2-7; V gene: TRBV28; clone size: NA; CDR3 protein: CASSLSGGDYEQYF; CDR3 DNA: TGTGCCAGCAGTTTATCGGGAGGGGACTACGAGCAGTACTTC
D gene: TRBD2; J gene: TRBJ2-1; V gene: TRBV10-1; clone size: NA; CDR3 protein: CASRASGSSNEQFF; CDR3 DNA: TGCGCCAGCAGGGCTAGCGGGAGTTCTAATGAGCAGTTCTTC
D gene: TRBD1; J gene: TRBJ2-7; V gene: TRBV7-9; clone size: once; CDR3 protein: CASSLWGRQGANEQYF; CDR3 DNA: TGTGCCAGCAGCTTATGGGGACGACAGGGGGCTAACGAGCAGTACTTC
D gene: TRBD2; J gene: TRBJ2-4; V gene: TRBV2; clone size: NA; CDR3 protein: CASRFRLAAKNIQYF; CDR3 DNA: TGTGCCAGCAGGTTCCGACTAGCGGCCAAAAACATTCAGTACTTC
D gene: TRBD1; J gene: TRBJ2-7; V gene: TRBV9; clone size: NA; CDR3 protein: CASSVGDREYEQYF; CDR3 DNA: TGTGCCAGCAGCGTAGGAGACAGGGAGTACGAGCAGTACTTC
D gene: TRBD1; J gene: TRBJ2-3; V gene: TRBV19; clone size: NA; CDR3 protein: CASSIQQGFGTDTQYF; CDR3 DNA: TGTGCCAGTAGTATTCAACAGGGGTTCGGCACAGATACGCAGTATTTT
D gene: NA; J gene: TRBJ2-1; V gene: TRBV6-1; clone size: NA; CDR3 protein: CASSEGASEQFF; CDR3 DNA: TGTGCCAGCAGTGAAGGGGCGAGTGAGCAGTTCTTC
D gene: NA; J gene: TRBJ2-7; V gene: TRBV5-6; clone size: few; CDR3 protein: CASSRQGTLSPSGNHEQYF; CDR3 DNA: TGTGCCAGCAGTCGACAGGGGACTCTCTCCCCTAGCGGGAATCACGAGCAGTACTTC
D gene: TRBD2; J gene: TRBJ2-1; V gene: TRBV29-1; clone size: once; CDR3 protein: CSAPGLAGPMNEQFF; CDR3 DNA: TGCAGCGCCCCGGGACTAGCGGGACCGATGAATGAGCAGTTCTTC
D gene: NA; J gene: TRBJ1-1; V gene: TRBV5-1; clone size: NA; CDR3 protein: CASSLQGPMNTEAFF; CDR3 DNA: TGCGCCAGCAGCTTGCAGGGCCCCATGAACACTGAAGCTTTCTTT
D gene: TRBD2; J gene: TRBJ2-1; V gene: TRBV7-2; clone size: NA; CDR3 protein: CASRGGSSYNEQFF; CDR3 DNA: TGTGCCAGCAGGGGGGGGAGCTCCTACAATGAGCAGTTCTTC
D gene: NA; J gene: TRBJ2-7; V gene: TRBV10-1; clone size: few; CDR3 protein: CASSESRQSYEQYF; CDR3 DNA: TGCGCCAGCAGTGAGTCGAGGCAGTCCTACGAGCAGTACTTC
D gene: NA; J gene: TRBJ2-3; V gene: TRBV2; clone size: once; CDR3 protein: CASSVKLATDTQYF; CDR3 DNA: TGTGCCAGCAGTGTCAAACTAGCCACAGATACGCAGTATTTT
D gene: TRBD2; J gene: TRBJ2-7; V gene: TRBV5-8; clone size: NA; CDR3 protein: CASSPGLASYEQYF; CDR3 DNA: TGTGCCAGCAGCCCCGGACTAGCTTCCTACGAGCAGTACTTC
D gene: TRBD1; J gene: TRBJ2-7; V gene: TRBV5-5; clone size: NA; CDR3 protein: CASSLAAGGLYEQYF; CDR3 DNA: TGTGCCAGCAGCTTGGCCGCAGGGGGCTTATACGAGCAGTACTTC
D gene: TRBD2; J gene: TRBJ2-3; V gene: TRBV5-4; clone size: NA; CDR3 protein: CASSLRLAGEIDTQYF; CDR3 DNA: TGTGCCAGCAGCTTGCGGCTAGCGGGAGAGATTGATACGCAGTATTTT
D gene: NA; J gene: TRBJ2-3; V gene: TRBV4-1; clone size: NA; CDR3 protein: CASSPTGDTQYF; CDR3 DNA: TGCGCCAGCAGCCCTACCGGGGATACGCAGTATTTT
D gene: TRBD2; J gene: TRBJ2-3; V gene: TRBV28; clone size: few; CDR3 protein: CASSDPSGRFTDTQYF; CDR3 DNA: TGTGCCAGCAGTGACCCTAGCGGGAGATTCACAGATACGCAGTATTTT
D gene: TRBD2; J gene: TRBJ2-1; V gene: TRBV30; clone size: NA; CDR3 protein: CASLGGQREGLWQFF; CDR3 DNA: TGTGCCTCCCTGGGGGGACAGCGGGAGGGCCTATGGCAGTTCTTC
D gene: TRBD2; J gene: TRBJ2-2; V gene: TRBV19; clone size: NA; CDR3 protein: CASSSASGRPSGELFF; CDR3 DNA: TGTGCCAGTAGTAGTGCTAGCGGGAGGCCGTCCGGGGAGCTGTTTTTT
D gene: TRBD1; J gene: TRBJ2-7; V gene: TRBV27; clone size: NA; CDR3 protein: CASSFGTGAYEQYF; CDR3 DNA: TGTGCCAGCAGTTTCGGGACAGGGGCCTACGAGCAGTACTTC
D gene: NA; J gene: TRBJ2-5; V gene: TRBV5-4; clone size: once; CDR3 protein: CASSLLKVKETQYF; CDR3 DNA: TGTGCCAGCAGCCTACTAAAGGTTAAAGAGACCCAGTACTTC
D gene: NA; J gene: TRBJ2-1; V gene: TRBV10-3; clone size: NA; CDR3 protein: CAISEQDQATEQFF; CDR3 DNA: TGTGCCATCAGTGAACAGGACCAGGCCACTGAGCAGTTCTTC
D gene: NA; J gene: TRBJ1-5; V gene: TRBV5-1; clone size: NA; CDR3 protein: CASSLRTSADPQHF; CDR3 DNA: TGCGCCAGCAGCCTAAGGACATCCGCGGATCCCCAGCATTTT
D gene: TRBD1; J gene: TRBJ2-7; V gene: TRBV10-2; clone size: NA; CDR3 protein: CASSGQGAYEQYF; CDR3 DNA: TGCGCCAGCAGTGGACAGGGGGCCTACGAGCAGTACTTC
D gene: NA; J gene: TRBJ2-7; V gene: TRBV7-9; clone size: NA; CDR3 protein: CASSFASQVYEQYF; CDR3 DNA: TGTGCCAGCAGCTTTGCTAGCCAAGTCTACGAGCAGTACTTC
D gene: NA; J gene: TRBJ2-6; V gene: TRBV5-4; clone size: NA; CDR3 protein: CASTNRAGANVLTF; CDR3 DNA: TGTGCCAGCACCAACAGGGCTGGGGCCAACGTCCTGACTTTC
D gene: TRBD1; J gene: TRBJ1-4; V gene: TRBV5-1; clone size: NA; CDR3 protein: CASSLLGTGGLYEKLFF; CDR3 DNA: TGCGCCAGCAGCTTGCTAGGGACAGGGGGTCTTTATGAAAAACTGTTTTTT
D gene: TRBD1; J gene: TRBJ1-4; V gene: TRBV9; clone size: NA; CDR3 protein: CASSATGVVEKLFF; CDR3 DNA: TGTGCCAGCAGCGCGACAGGGGTGGTTGAAAAACTGTTTTTT
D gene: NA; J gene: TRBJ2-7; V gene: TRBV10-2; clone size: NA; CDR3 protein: CASSKRGNEQYF; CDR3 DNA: TGCGCCAGCAGTAAAAGGGGGAACGAGCAGTACTTC
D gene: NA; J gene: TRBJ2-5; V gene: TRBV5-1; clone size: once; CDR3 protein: CASSSGLEKTQYF; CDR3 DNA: TGCGCCAGCAGCTCGGGACTTGAGAAGACCCAGTACTTC
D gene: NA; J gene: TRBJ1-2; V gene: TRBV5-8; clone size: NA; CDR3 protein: CASPLQGRPLYGYTF; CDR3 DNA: TGTGCCAGCCCCCTTCAGGGGAGACCCCTCTATGGCTACACCTTC
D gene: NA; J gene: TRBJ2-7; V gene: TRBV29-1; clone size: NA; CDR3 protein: CSAGRLEAGEQYF; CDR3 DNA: TGCAGCGCGGGGAGGCTAGAAGCGGGCGAGCAGTACTTC
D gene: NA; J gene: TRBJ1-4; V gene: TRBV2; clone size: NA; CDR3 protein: CASSYSTESDEKLFF; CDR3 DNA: TGTGCCAGCAGCTACTCTACAGAGTCTGATGAAAAACTGTTTTTT
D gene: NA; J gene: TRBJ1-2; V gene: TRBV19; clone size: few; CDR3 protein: CASSIWSSPNYGYTF; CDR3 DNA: TGTGCCAGTAGTATATGGAGCAGTCCGAACTATGGCTACACCTTC
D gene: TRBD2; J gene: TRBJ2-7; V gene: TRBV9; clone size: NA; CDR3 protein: CASSRTSGRGGEQYF; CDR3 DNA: TGTGCCAGCAGCAGGACTAGCGGGAGGGGGGGGGAGCAGTACTTC
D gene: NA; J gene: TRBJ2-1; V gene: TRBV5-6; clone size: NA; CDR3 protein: CASSLDARVSYNEQFF; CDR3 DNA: TGTGCCAGCAGCTTGGACGCCAGGGTCTCCTACAATGAGCAGTTCTTC
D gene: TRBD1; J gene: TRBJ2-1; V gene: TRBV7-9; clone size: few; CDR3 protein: CASSPPGQNQFF; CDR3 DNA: TGTGCCAGCAGCCCCCCGGGACAGAACCAGTTCTTC
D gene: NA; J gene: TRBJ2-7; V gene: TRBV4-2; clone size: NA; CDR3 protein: CASSQEGAGSYEQYF; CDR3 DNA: TGTGCCAGCAGCCAAGAAGGGGCAGGTTCCTACGAGCAGTACTTC
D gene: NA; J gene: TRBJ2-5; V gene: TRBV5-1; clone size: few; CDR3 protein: CASSLAPGYQETQYF; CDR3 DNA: TGCGCCAGCAGCTTGGCTCCAGGGTACCAAGAGACCCAGTACTTC
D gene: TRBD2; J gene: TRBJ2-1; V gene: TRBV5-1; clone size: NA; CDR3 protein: CASRATSGSNEQFF; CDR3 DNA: TGCGCCAGCAGAGCTACTAGCGGGAGCAATGAGCAGTTCTTC
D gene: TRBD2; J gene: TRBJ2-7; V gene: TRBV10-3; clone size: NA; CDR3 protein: CAISDLGGTYEQYF; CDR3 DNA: TGTGCCATCAGTGATTTGGGGGGGACGTACGAGCAGTACTTC
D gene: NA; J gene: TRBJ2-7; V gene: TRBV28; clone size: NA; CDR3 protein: CASSQGSSYEQYF; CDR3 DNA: TGTGCCAGCAGTCAGGGGTCTTCCTACGAGCAGTACTTC
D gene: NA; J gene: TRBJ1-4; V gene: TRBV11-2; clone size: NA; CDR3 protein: CASSFPGREEKLFF; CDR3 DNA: TGTGCCAGCAGCTTCCCGGGCCGGGAAGAAAAACTGTTTTTT